This T cell receptor beta chain was documented in a study of vaccination and CD4 T cells after COVID-19. Only a few counts were recorded for this clonotype. Its antigen is undetermined. Findings and caveats of the study: In convalescent patients, 304 of 307 vaccine-specific clones were mono-reactive for SARS-CoV-2 spike.

The ends were cut back, 5 bases at V and 7 bases at J, with 15 bases in the middle. There are 14 residues in the CDR3. Researchers used the Oncomine TCR Beta short-read assay to sequence DNA from cultured CD4+ T cells. Using its own MiXCR run on the PCR reads, TCRdb lists one record per CDR3 protein. The table shows around 6,100 distinct CDR3 sequences, with about 40% occurring only once. The treatment denotes: approximately nine-day PBMC culture with coronavirus spike peptide pools or control peptides (ViraFEST assay). Gathered ahead of the COVID-19 pandemic (2011-2018) were the CD4+ T cells of the unexposed donor.

The sequencing sample was made of CD4+ T cells from blood, cultured in vitro. This TCR was sampled from a human donor in good health. The chain recombines TRBV12-3 or TRBV12-4 with TRBJ1-5; tentative D call: TRBD1 (6 bases). The CDR3, as DNA: TGTGCCAGCAGTGGGGGGCAGGGAAGACAGCCCCAGCATTTT. Translated: CASSGGQGRQPQHF.